Below are 14 T cell receptor beta chains sequenced from a single sample in a study of blood T cell repertoires in COVID-19 (dated by TCRdb to 2018 to 2020). Receptors were amplified or captured by the immunoSEQ multiplex PCR assay. The source is immuneACCESS, and TCRdb retained only in-frame sequences with V and J called. Part of the clones is not carried over; for the studies checked, unresolved V genes explain less than half of this, and the remainder is unexplained. This sample has some 150,000 clones in its table, and around 75% of those were observed once. Of the sample, 5% is held by the ten largest clones. The material sequenced was peripheral blood. These receptors all come from an older woman with COVID-19, enrolled during active disease.

This chain links TRBV7-9 with TRBJ2-7; the D is unclear. Trimming took off 3 bases at V and 5 bases at J, with 8 bases between the two ends. Germline V gene sequence: CDR1 SEHNR, CDR2 FQNEAQ (reference sequence). This CDR3 region has 12 residues. CDR3 in amino acids: CASSFTVDEQYF. The CDR3 nucleotides are TGTGCCAGCAGCTTTACAGTCGACGAGCAGTACTTC.

This clone has only one observation. The chain combines TRBV15 with TRBJ2-7, with 7 positions matching TRBD1. Germline V CDR1 and CDR2: LNHNV, YYDKDF (reference sequence). The CDR3 runs to 14 residues. V gave up 5 bases and J gave up 1 base; unmatched junction bases: 5. CDR3 loop: CATSPTGDSYEQYF. CDR3 DNA: TGTGCCACCAGCCCTACAGGGGATTCCTACGAGCAGTACTTC.

This clone has just a few counts. The J gene is TRBJ1-1, the V gene TRBV7-2; D not resolved. Trimming stripped 2 bases from V and 1 base from J, with 5 bases between. There are 13 residues in the CDR3. Germline V lookup: CDR1 SGHTA, CDR2 FQGNSA. The DNA for the CDR3 is TGTGCCAGCAGCTTATACAAGAACACTGAAGCTTTCTTT. It is translated as CASSLYKNTEAFF. Drawing the rest from reference TRBV7-2 and TRBJ1-1, the complete variable domain is GAGVSQSPSNKVTEKGKDVELRCDPISGHTALYWYRQSLGQGLEFLIYFQGNSAPDKSGLPSDRFSAERTGGSVSTLTIQRTQQEDSAVYLCASSLYKNTEAFFGQGTRLTVV.

This sequence joins TRBV30 and TRBJ1-1; D possibly corresponds to TRBD1 (6 bases). Germline V lookup: CDR1 GTSNPN, CDR2 SVGIG (reference sequence). V was trimmed by 4 bases and J by 0 bases, leaving 15 bases between them. CDR3 length: 15 amino acids. Written as DNA, the CDR3 is TGTGCCTGGACCCCGGGACACTTAATGAACACTGAAGCTTTCTTT. As protein: CAWTPGHLMNTEAFF.

On this clone: Other nucleotide sequences from this sample produce the same CDR3. The J gene is TRBJ1-4, the V gene TRBV7-6; a possible D gene is TRBD1 (5 bases). This CDR3 is 15 amino acids long. The V end was cut by 5 bases, the J end by 0 bases, with 10 bases between. Germline loops: CDR1 SGHVS, CDR2 FNYEAQ. CDR3 loop: CASSPGGSTNEKLFF. CDR3 DNA sequence: TGTGCCAGCAGCCCGGGGGGGTCAACTAATGAAAAACTGTTTTTT.

The chain has TRBV7-9 and TRBJ2-7; D is perhaps TRBD1 (6 bases). The CDR3 contains 13 residues. V shed 5 bases and J shed 5 bases, with 13 bases lying between them. Germline loops: CDR1 SEHNR, CDR2 FQNEAQ (reference sequence). This CDR3 reads CASSPGTKNEQYF. The CDR3 DNA sequence: TGTGCCAGCAGCCCCGGGACAAAGAACGAGCAGTACTTC.

The V call is TRBV3-1 (or the pseudogene TRBV3-2), the J call TRBJ2-7; 9 nucleotides match TRBD1. The germline V gene has CDR1 LGHDT and CDR2 YNNKEL (reference sequence). CDR3 length equals 15 residues. V lost 4 bases to trimming and J lost 2 bases; unmatched junction nucleotides: 6. This CDR3 is CASSPGTGRTYEQYF. The CDR3 DNA follows: TGTGCCAGCAGCCCCGGGACAGGGAGGACCTACGAGCAGTACTTC.

The chain carries TRBV21-1 and TRBJ1-2; the table assigns TRBD1, which was not confirmed against the DNA. TRBV21-1 is annotated as a pseudogene. This CDR3 contains 14 residues. In DNA form, the CDR3 reads TGTGCCGTCACCCCACAGGGGCTTAACTATGGCTACACCTTC. This gives the protein CAVTPQGLNYGYTF.

The J gene is TRBJ1-4, the V gene TRBV19, with 7 bases fitting TRBD1. J was trimmed by 7 bases and V by 3 bases; bases with no gene match: 8. The CDR3 loop spans 15 amino acids. In germline, CDR1 is LNHDA, CDR2 SQIVND (reference sequence). CDR3 loop: CASSMAGGRAEKLFF. Written as DNA, the CDR3 is TGTGCCAGTAGTATGGCAGGGGGTCGGGCTGAAAAACTGTTTTTT.

This clone was seen once. The CDR3 region has the DNA TGTGCCAGCAGCTCCACACTCCAGGGTTTAGGCGGCTACACCTTC. Translation: CASSSTLQGLGGYTF. The gene calls are TRBV13 and TRBJ1-2; D might be TRBD1 (5 bases). V lost 4 bases and J 8 bases, leaving 20 bases between the germline ends. Germline V gene sequence: CDR1 PRHDT, CDR2 FYEKMQ (reference sequence). The CDR3 has 15 residues.

This CDR3 reads CASSEATRTENTEAFF. In DNA, the CDR3 is TGTGCCAGCAGTGAAGCGACAAGGACAGAGAACACTGAAGCTTTCTTT. V is TRBV6-1 and J is TRBJ1-1; D perhaps matches TRBD1 (6 bases). The CDR3 has 16 residues. V lost 0 bases and J 1 base, leaving 12 bases between the germline ends. Germline lookup yields CDR1 MNHNS and CDR2 SASEGT.

The chain is built from TRBV9 and TRBJ2-3; TRBD1 is a possible D gene (6 bases). V lost 0 bases and J 2 bases, leaving 13 bases between the germline ends. The CDR3 runs to 16 residues. Germline V gene data show CDR1 as SGDLS and CDR2 as YYNGEE. Here the CDR3 reads CASSVDRASFTDTQYF. The DNA for the CDR3 is TGTGCCAGCAGCGTAGACAGGGCAAGTTTCACAGATACGCAGTATTTT.

The chain employs TRBV7-2 and TRBJ1-3; TRBD1 might be the D (5 bases). The CDR3 sequence is 15 residues long. Deletions cut 2 bases from V and 4 bases from J, with 12 bases between. Germline CDR1 SGHTA, CDR2 FQGNSA. The CDR3 DNA reads as TGTGCCAGCAGCTTAACAGGCTCAGGGGGAAACACCATATATTTT. Its protein product is CASSLTGSGGNTIYF.

This chain uses TRBV25-1 with TRBJ2-3, with D possibly TRBD2 on 5 matching bases. In germline, CDR1 is MGHDK, CDR2 SYGVNS. The V end lost 3 bases, the J end lost 2 bases, and 12 bases lay between the germline ends. The length of the CDR3 is 15 residues. The CDR3 DNA is TGTGCCAGCAGTGAGCGATCTCGGGACACAGATACGCAGTATTTT. This gives the protein CASSERSRDTDTQYF.